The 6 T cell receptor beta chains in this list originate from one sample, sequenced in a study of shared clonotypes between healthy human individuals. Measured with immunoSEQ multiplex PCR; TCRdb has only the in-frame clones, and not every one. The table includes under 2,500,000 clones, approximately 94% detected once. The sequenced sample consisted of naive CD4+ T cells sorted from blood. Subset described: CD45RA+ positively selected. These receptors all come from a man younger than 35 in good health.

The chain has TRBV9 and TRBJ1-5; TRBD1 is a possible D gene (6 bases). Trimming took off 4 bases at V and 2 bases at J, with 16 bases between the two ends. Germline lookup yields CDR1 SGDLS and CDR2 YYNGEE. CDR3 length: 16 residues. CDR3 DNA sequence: TGTGCCAGCAGCCTAGACGGAGGGGGAGGCAATCAGCCCCAGCATTTT. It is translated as CASSLDGGGGNQPQHF.

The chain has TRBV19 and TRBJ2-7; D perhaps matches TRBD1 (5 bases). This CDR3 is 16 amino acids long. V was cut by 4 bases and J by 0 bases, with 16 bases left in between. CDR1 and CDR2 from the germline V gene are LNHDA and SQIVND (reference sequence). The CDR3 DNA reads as TGTGCCAGTAGTACCTATACAGGAACGCCCTCCTACGAGCAGTACTTC. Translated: CASSTYTGTPSYEQYF.

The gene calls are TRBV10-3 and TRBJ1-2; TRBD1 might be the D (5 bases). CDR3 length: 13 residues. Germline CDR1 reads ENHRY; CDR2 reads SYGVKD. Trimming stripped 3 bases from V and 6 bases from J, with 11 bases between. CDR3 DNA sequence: TGTGCCATCAGTGATAAGGGGATCGATGGCTACACCTTC. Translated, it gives CAISDKGIDGYTF.

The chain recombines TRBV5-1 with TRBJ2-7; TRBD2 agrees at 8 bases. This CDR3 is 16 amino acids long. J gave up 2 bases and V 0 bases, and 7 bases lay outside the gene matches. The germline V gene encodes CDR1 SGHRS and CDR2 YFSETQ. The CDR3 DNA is TGCGCCAGCAGCTTGGGGACTACTAGCGGAACCTACGAGCAGTACTTC. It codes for CASSLGTTSGTYEQYF.

Here the CDR3 DNA reads TGCAGTGCTGGGTGGGGCTATGAGCAGTTCTTC. Translated, it gives CSAGWGYEQFF. The chain employs TRBV20-1 and TRBJ2-1; TRBD1 might be the D (5 bases). Trimming shortened V by 5 bases and J by 8 bases, and 10 bases separated the two germline ends. This CDR3 contains 11 residues. Germline V gene lookup returns CDR1 DFQATT and CDR2 SNEGSKA (reference sequence).

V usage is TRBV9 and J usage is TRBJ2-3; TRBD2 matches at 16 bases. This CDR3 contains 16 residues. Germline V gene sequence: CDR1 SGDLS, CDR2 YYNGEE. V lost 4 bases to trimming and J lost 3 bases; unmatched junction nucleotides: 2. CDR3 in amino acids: CASSLGLAGGTDTQYF. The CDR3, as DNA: TGTGCCAGCAGCTTGGGACTAGCGGGAGGGACAGATACGCAGTATTTT.